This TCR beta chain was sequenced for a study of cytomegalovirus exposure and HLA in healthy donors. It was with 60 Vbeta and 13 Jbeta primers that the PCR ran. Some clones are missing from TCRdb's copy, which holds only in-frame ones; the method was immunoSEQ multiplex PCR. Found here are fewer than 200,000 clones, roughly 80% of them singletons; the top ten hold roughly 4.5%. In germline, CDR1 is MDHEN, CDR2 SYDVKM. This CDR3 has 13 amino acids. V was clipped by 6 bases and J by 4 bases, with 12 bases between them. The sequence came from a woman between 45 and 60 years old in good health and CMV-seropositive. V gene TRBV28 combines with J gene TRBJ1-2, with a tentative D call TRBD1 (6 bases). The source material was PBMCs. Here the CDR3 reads CASRPSDSYGYTF. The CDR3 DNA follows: TGTGCCAGCAGACCCTCGGACAGCTATGGCTACACCTTC.